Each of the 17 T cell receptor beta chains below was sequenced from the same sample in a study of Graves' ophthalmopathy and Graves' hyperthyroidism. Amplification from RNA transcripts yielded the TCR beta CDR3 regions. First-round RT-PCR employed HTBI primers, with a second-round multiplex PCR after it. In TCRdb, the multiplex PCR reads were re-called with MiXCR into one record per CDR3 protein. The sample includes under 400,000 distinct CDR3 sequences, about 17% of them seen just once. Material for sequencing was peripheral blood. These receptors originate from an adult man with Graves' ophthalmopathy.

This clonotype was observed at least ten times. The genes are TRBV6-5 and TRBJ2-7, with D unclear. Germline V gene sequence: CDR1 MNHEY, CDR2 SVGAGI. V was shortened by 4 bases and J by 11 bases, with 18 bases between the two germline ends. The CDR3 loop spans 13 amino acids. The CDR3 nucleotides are TGTGCCAGCAGTTCTACGGGTGCAGGCCGCAAGTACTTC. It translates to CASSSTGAGRKYF.

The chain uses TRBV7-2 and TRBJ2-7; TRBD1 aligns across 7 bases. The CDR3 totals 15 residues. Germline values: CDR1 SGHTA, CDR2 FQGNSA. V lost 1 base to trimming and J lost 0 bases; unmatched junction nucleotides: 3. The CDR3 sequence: CASSLVRDSSYEQYF. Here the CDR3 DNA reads TGTGCCAGCAGCTTAGTCCGGGACAGCTCCTACGAGCAGTACTTC. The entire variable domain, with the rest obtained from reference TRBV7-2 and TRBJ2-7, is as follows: GAGVSQSPSNKVTEKGKDVELRCDPISGHTALYWYRQSLGQGLEFLIYFQGNSAPDKSGLPSDRFSAERTGGSVSTLTIQRTQQEDSAVYLCASSLVRDSSYEQYFGPGTRLTVT.

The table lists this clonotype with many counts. CDR3 loop: CATSDSGQKETQYF. DNA of the CDR3: TGTGCCACCAGTGATTCCGGACAGAAAGAGACCCAGTACTTC. The gene calls are TRBV24-1 and TRBJ2-5; D is possibly TRBD1 (6 bases). The length of the CDR3 is 14 residues. Germline values: CDR1 KGHDR, CDR2 SFDVKD. Between the trimmed V and J ends, which lost 2 bases and 3 bases, there was a span of 9 bases.

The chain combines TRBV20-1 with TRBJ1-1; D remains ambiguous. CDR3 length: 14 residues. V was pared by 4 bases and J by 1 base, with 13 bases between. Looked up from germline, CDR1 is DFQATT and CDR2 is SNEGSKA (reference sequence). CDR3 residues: CSATPDGQNTEAFF. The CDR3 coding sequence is TGCAGTGCTACCCCCGACGGCCAGAACACTGAAGCTTTCTTT.

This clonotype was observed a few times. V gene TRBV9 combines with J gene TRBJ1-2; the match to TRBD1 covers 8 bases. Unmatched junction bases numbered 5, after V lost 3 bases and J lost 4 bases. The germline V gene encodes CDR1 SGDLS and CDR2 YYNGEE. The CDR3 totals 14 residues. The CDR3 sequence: CASSEGTGSYGYTF. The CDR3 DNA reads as TGTGCCAGCAGCGAGGGGACAGGTAGCTATGGCTACACCTTC.

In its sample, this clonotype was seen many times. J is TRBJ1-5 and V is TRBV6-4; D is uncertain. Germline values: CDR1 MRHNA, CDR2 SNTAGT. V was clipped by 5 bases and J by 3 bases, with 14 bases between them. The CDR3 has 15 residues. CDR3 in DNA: TGTGCCAGCAGTCTTAGCGGGCTACCCAATCAGCCCCAGCATTTT. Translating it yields CASSLSGLPNQPQHF.

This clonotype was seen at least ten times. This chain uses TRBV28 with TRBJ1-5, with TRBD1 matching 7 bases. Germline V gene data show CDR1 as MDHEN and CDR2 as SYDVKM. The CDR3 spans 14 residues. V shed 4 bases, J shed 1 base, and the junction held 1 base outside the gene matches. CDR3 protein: CASSWTGSNQPQHF. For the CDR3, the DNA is TGTGCCAGCAGTTGGACAGGAAGCAATCAGCCCCAGCATTTT.

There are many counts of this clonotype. The CDR3 sequence is CSAQGTDYGYTF. The CDR3 nucleotides are TGCAGTGCACAGGGGACAGACTATGGCTACACCTTC. The chain couples TRBV20-1 to TRBJ1-2; the match to TRBD1 covers 7 bases. V lost 6 bases and J lost 3; bases outside the gene matches: 4. CDR1 is DFQATT, CDR2 SNEGSKA, per germline (reference sequence). This CDR3 has 12 amino acids.

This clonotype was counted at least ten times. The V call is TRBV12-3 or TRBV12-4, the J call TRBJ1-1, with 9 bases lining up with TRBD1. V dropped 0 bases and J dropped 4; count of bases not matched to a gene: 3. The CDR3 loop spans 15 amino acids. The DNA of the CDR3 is TGTGCCAGCAGTTTAGCGGGACAGGGACGCACTGAAGCTTTCTTT. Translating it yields CASSLAGQGRTEAFF.

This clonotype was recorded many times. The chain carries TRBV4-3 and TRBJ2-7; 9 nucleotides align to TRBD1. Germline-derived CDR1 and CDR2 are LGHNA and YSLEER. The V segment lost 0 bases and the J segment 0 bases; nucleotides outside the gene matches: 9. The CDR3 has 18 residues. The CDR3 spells CASSQEETGGTSSYEQYF. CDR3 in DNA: TGCGCCAGCAGCCAAGAAGAGACAGGGGGAACGAGCTCCTACGAGCAGTACTTC.

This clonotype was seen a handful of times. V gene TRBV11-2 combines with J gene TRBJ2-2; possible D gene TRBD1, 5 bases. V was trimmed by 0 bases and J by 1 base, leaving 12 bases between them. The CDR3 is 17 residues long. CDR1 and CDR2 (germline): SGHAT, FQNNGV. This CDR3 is CASSLEGAGMNTGELFF. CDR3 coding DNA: TGTGCCAGCAGCTTAGAAGGGGCAGGGATGAACACCGGGGAGCTGTTTTTT. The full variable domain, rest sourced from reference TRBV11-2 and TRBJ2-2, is EAGVAQSPRYKIIEKRQSVAFWCNPISGHATLYWYQQILGQGPKLLIQFQNNGVVDDSQLPKDRFSAERLKGVDSTLKIQPAKLEDSAVYLCASSLEGAGMNTGELFFGEGSRLTVL.

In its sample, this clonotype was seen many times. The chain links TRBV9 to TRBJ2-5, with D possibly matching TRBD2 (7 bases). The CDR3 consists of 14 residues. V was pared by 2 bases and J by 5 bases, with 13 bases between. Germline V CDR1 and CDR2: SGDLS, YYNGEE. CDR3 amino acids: CASSVSGGWETQYF. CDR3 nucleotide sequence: TGTGCCAGCAGCGTTTCGGGGGGCTGGGAGACCCAGTACTTC.

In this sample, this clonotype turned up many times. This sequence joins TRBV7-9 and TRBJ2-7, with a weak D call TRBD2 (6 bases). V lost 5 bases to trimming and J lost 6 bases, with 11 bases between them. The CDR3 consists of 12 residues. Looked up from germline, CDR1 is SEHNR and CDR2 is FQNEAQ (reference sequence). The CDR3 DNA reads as TGTGCCAGCAGCCCCTACGGGGGCGAGCAGTACTTC. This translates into CASSPYGGEQYF.

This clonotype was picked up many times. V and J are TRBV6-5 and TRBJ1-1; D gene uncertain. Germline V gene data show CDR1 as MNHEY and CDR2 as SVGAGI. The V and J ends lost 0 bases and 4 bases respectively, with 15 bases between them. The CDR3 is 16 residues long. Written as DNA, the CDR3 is TGTGCCAGCAGTTACTCAATGACTCGGCCGGCCACTGAAGCTTTCTTT. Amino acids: CASSYSMTRPATEAFF.

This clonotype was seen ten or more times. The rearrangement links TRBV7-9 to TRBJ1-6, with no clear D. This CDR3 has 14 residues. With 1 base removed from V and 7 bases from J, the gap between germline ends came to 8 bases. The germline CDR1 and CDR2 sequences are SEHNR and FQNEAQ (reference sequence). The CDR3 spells CASSLDRLNSPLHF. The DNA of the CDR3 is TGTGCCAGCAGCTTAGACAGATTAAATTCACCCCTCCACTTT.

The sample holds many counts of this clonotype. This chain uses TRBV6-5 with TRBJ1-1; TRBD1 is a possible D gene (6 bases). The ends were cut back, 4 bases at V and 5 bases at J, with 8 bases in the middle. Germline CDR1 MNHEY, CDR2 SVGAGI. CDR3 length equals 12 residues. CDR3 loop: CASSFGQTEAFF. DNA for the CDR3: TGTGCCAGCAGTTTTGGACAGACTGAAGCTTTCTTT.

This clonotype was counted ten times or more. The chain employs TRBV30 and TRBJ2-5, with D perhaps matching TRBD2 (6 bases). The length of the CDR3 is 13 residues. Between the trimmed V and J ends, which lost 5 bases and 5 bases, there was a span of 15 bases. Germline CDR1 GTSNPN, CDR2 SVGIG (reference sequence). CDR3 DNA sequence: TGTGCCTGGGCTCACTTGGGGAGGGAGACCCAGTACTTC. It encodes CAWAHLGRETQYF.